Sequencing of this T cell receptor beta chain was carried out in a study of control samples from healthy donors and cancer patients. Using immunoSEQ multiplex PCR, the repertoire was profiled, and TCRdb retains in-frame clones only, with some absent. The table includes just under 75,000 clones, 87% detected once. The CDR3 sequence is 17 residues long. Between the trimmed V and J ends, which lost 3 bases and 3 bases, there was a span of 21 bases. The germline V gene encodes CDR1 MNHEY and CDR2 SMNVEV (reference sequence). V gene TRBV27 combines with J gene TRBJ2-7; possibly TRBD1 or TRBD2 for D (5 bases each). The origin of this receptor is a woman aged 50 to 65 in good health. The sample taken for sequencing was blood. CDR3 loop: CASSLAGPLGQRYEQYF. In DNA form, the CDR3 reads TGTGCCAGCAGTTTGGCGGGTCCTTTGGGGCAGCGCTACGAGCAGTACTTC.